These T cell receptor beta chains were read from a single sample in a study of blood T cell repertoires in COVID-19. Clones were sequenced by immunoSEQ multiplex PCR, and TCRdb holds only the in-frame ones, with some missing. Of 130,000 to 150,000 clones in the sample, 84% were seen once. Sequencing used peripheral blood. Source of these receptors: a human donor in a cohort sampled during active COVID-19. Each CDR3 is given with its conserved first and last residue. Each record gives: V gene, J gene, D gene, clone size, CDR3 DNA, CDR3 protein. The D gene is left open where the match is weak. Clone size is stated in some rows and not others, as once, few, many or a class when expanded.

V: TRBV30; J: TRBJ1-2; D: TRBD1; size: once; DNA: TGTGCCTGGAGTGTCCCGCAGGGGGCGTTTCACAGATATGGCTACACCTTC; CDR3: CAWSVPQGAFHRYGYTF
V: TRBV4-1; J: TRBJ1-5; D: NA; size: NA; DNA: TGCGCCAGCAGACCTACCCAGGGGAAGAGCAATCAGCCCCAGCATTTT; CDR3: CASRPTQGKSNQPQHF
V: TRBV6-5; J: TRBJ1-1; D: NA; size: NA; DNA: TGTGCCAGCAGCTTACAGGGAGTCTATCAGGAAGCTTTCTTT; CDR3: CASSLQGVYQEAFF
V: TRBV5-1; J: TRBJ2-7; D: NA; size: once; DNA: TGCGCCAGCAGCCCCAGGTCAGGGTCCATCTACGAGCAGTACTTC; CDR3: CASSPRSGSIYEQYF
V: TRBV4-2; J: TRBJ1-4; D: NA; size: few; DNA: TGTGCCAGCAGCCTTACCCCCAGGCGCCCTAATGAAAAACTGTTTTTT; CDR3: CASSLTPRRPNEKLFF
V: TRBV2; J: TRBJ2-5; D: NA; size: NA; DNA: TGTGCCAGCAGTGATTTGAGCGGGTTGAGACAAGAGACCCAGTACTTC; CDR3: CASSDLSGLRQETQYF
V: TRBV10-3; J: TRBJ1-1; D: TRBD1; size: NA; DNA: TGTGCCATCAGTGGATCGGACAGGGTTGGGACTGAAGCTTTCTTT; CDR3: CAISGSDRVGTEAFF
V: TRBV4-2; J: TRBJ2-7; D: TRBD1; size: NA; DNA: TGTGCCAGCAGCCAAGACGGGACAGGGAAATCCTACGAGCAGTACTTC; CDR3: CASSQDGTGKSYEQYF
V: TRBV3-1/TRBV3-2; J: TRBJ1-5; D: NA; size: NA; DNA: TGTGCCAGCAGCCAAGGCGGTAGCAATCAGCCCCAGCATTTT; CDR3: CASSQGGSNQPQHF
V: TRBV4-2; J: TRBJ2-7; D: NA; size: NA; DNA: TGTGCCAGCAGCCAAGGAGGCAACTACGAGCAGTACTTC; CDR3: CASSQGGNYEQYF
V: TRBV9; J: TRBJ2-7; D: TRBD1; size: NA; DNA: TGTGCCAGCAGCGTAGGATCCCCGGGACAGCCCTACGAGCAGTACTTC; CDR3: CASSVGSPGQPYEQYF